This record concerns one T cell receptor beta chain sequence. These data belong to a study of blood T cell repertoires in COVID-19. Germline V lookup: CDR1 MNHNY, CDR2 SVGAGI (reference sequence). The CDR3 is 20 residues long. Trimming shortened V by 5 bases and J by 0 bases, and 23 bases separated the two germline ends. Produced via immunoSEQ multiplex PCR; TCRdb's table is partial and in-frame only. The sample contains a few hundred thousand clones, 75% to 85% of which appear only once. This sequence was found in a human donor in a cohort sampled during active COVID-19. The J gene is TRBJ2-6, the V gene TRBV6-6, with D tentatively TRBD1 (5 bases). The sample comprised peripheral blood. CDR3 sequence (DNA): TGTGCCAGCAGTCATTCCCCCTTTAGGGGCGCAAGCTCTGGGGCCAACGTCCTGACTTTC. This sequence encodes CASSHSPFRGASSGANVLTF.